This TCR beta chain was captured in a study of response to subunit inactivated influenza vaccine. Study-level findings and limits: The authors suggested that few new T cells are recruited per seasonal influenza vaccination.

TCRdb ran MiXCR on the RT-PCR reads and lists one entry per CDR3 protein. This repertoire shows roughly 700,000 distinct CDR3 sequences, 15% to 19% found once; its top ten account for 11%. With 0 bases removed from V and 5 bases from J, the gap between germline ends came to 11 bases. The germline CDR1 and CDR2 sequences are GTSNPN and SVGIG (reference sequence). The CDR3 sequence is 14 residues long. A few counts support this clonotype. The antigen remains unidentified. This receptor was obtained from a man between 50 and 59 years old who received an inactivated influenza vaccine. Sequenced material: PBMCs from blood, taken roughly 12 days after vaccination. The V gene is TRBV30, the J gene TRBJ1-5; no clear D gene. The CDR3 protein is CAWSVSYLHQPQHF. In nucleotides, the CDR3 is TGTGCCTGGAGTGTAAGTTATCTCCATCAGCCCCAGCATTTT.